The text below deals with one T cell receptor beta chain. This CDR3 is built from 15 residues. Germline V gives CDR1 SNHLY, CDR2 FYNNEI. V gave up 5 bases and J gave up 2 bases; unmatched junction bases: 4. The data belong to a study of T-cell memory formation after mild COVID-19. Background on the study: TCR clustering was largely donor specific.

5'RACE with constant-segment primers yielded barcoded, UMI-tagged TCR alpha and TCR beta cDNA libraries. TCRdb itself ran the 5' RACE reads through MiXCR, one entry per CDR3 protein. The sample shows 310,000 or so distinct CDR3 sequences, 15% to 20% of them seen only once. The specimen was PBMCs or a T cell subset sorted from them (not recorded which). This sequence was found in a young man who had mild COVID-19 (a few samples of this study predate the infection). Cell type and time point are not known. The V and J genes are TRBV2 and TRBJ2-7, with 12 bases that match TRBD1. CDR3 bases: TGTGCCAGCAGTCTGGGACAGGGGGCCGCCTACGAGCAGTACGTC. This gives the protein CASSLGQGAAYEQYV.